This T cell receptor beta chain was sequenced in a study of identical twins. TCRdb recomputed calls from the 5' RACE reads with MiXCR, one row per CDR3 protein. This sample has 200,000 or so distinct CDR3 sequences, with less than 8% found just once. This clonotype was counted at least ten times. The target antigen is unknown. Study findings and constraints: Conclusions leaned on cross-sectional statistical analysis and did not track the same donors over time.

These data were also reused for a study on yellow fever vaccine responses in identical twins. That work contributes: Twins reportedly appeared to share part of their vaccine T cell response while keeping part individual.

Sequenced: memory (CD45RO+) T cells sorted from blood. The receptor was isolated from a woman aged 18 to 35 in good health.

The CDR3 spells CASNPGMGLGYGYTF. Here the CDR3 DNA reads TGTGCCAGCAACCCCGGCATGGGGTTGGGTTATGGCTACACCTTC. The chain has TRBV6-1 and TRBJ1-2; no firm D call. V was clipped by 7 bases and J by 5 bases, with 20 bases between them. Germline V CDR1 and CDR2: MNHNS, SASEGT. CDR3 length equals 15 residues.